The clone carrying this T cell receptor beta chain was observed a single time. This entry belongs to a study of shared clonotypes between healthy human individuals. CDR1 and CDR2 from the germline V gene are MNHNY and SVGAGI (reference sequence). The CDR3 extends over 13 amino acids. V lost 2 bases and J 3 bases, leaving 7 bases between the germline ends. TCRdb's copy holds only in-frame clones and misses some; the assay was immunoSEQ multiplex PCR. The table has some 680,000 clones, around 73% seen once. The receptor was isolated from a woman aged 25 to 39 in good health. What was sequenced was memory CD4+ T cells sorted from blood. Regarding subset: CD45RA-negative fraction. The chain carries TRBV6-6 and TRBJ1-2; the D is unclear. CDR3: CASSYGQYYGYTF. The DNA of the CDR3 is TGTGCCAGCAGTTACGGGCAGTACTATGGCTACACCTTC.